These 2 T cell receptor beta chains originate from one sample sequenced in a study of identifying expanded T cells in peripheral blood (dated by TCRdb to about 2019). The library was prepared using the immunoSEQ multiplex PCR assay. Imported from immuneACCESS, the table was reduced by TCRdb to in-frame sequences with V and J called. These copies leave out some clones; in studies compared against another copy, an unresolved V gene accounts for under half, and the cause of the remainder is not known. For this sample the table gives 80,000 to 90,000 clones, of which about 88% were detected only once. Around 2.7% of the sample is taken by the ten largest. Sequencing used blood. These receptors were collected from a person aged 18-69 years in good health.

The chain links TRBV4-1 to TRBJ2-1; 7 bases line up with TRBD2. J lost 6 bases, V lost 3 bases, and 8 bases had no gene match. Germline loops: CDR1 MGHRA, CDR2 YSYEKL. This CDR3 is 15 amino acids long. The CDR3 region is CASSHIRDYSNEQFF. Written as DNA, the CDR3 is TGCGCCAGCAGCCACATCCGGGACTATAGCAATGAGCAGTTCTTC.

This clone was seen more than once but under ten times. The V gene is TRBV11-2, the J gene TRBJ1-4; no firm D call. The CDR3 extends over 13 amino acids. Trimming shortened V by 4 bases and J by 8 bases, and 11 bases separated the two germline ends. Germline-derived CDR1 and CDR2 are SGHAT and FQNNGV. CDR3: CASSWRPGEKLFF. In DNA, the CDR3 is TGTGCCAGCAGCTGGCGGCCGGGCGAAAAACTGTTTTTT.